The 20 T cell receptor beta chains listed next were all sequenced from one sample in a study of beta chain features in type 1 diabetes. Study observations and caveats: Shortening that was moderate but significant affected the TCRB CDR3s of Type 1 diabetes patients in all four CD4+ subsets.

The isolated RNA, all of it, was reverse transcribed, so expressed TCRB transcripts were what got sequenced. Using immunoSEQ multiplex PCR, the repertoire was profiled, and TCRdb retains in-frame clones only, with some absent. The sample contains 100,000 to 150,000 clones, 17% of which appear only once. Their cognate antigens are unknown. Sequencing was done on a sample of central memory CD4+ T cells from blood. The source of these receptors is a young man with type 1 diabetes.

The genes are TRBV5-1 and TRBJ2-1; 7 bases fit TRBD2. The ends lost 1 base at V and 9 bases at J; junction bases unmatched: 10. The germline V gene has CDR1 SGHRS and CDR2 YFSETQ. CDR3 length equals 15 residues. Here the CDR3 DNA reads TGCGCCAGCAGCTTGACAGCGGGGACGGTGGGTGAGCAGTTCTTC. This codes for CASSLTAGTVGEQFF.

The chain links TRBV29-1 to TRBJ1-2; 8 bases map to TRBD1. The CDR3 totals 19 residues. The V segment lost 0 bases and the J segment 4 bases; nucleotides outside the gene matches: 19. CDR1 is SQVTM and CDR2 is ANQGSEA in the germline V gene. CDR3 region: CSVEDEVGDRTSYFYGYTF. The CDR3, as DNA: TGCAGCGTTGAAGATGAGGTCGGGGACAGGACTTCCTACTTCTATGGCTACACCTTC.

CDR3 amino acids: CASSLIRDQETQYF. DNA of the CDR3: TGTGCCAGCAGCTTAATCAGGGACCAAGAGACCCAGTACTTC. The rearrangement joins TRBV7-2 to TRBJ2-5; weak D call: TRBD1 (5 bases). This CDR3 has 14 residues. V was shortened by 2 bases and J by 0 bases, with 7 bases between the two germline ends. The germline CDR1 and CDR2 sequences are SGHTA and FQGNSA.

This clone was counted many times. The gene calls are TRBV25-1 and TRBJ2-3, with D possibly being TRBD1 or TRBD2 (5 bases each). Germline V CDR1 and CDR2: MGHDK, SYGVNS. Trimming stripped 3 bases from V and 2 bases from J, with 18 bases between. The CDR3 is 17 residues long. CDR3 coding DNA: TGTGCCAGCAGTGACCCTAGTGGGGGAGAGGACACAGATACGCAGTATTTT. Translated: CASSDPSGGEDTDTQYF.

This clone was picked up a small number of times. The genes are TRBV6-1 and TRBJ2-7; D uncertain. From germline, CDR1 is MNHNS and CDR2 SASEGT. The CDR3 covers 14 residues. The V end lost 11 bases, the J end lost 0 bases, and 17 bases lay between the germline ends. The CDR3 sequence: CARASTELSYEQYF. In nucleotides, the CDR3 is TGTGCCCGCGCTTCGACGGAGCTCTCCTACGAGCAGTACTTC.

In its sample, this clone was seen a few times. The rearrangement uses TRBV10-3 and TRBJ2-5; perhaps TRBD2 as D (5 bases). V lost 3 bases and J 4 bases, leaving 9 bases between the germline ends. The germline V gene has CDR1 ENHRY and CDR2 SYGVKD. This CDR3 comprises 13 residues. The CDR3 region is CAISDREPETQYF. The CDR3 DNA is TGTGCCATCAGTGATCGGGAACCAGAGACCCAGTACTTC.

The chain links TRBV7-9 to TRBJ1-2, with D possibly being TRBD1 (5 bases). Germline assignment: CDR1 SEHNR and CDR2 FQNEAQ (reference sequence). CDR3 length: 14 residues. The V end was cut by 2 bases, the J end by 3 bases, with 10 bases between. The CDR3 loop reads CASSLSGSDYGYTF. The CDR3 DNA sequence: TGTGCCAGCAGCTTATCAGGGAGCGACTATGGCTACACCTTC.

This clone is judged medium-sized (0.01 to 0.1%). The chain joins TRBV29-1 to TRBJ2-3; 11 bases align to TRBD1. This CDR3 is built from 14 residues. Germline assignment: CDR1 SQVTM and CDR2 ANQGSEA. J lost 3 bases, V lost 7 bases, and 6 bases had no gene match. The CDR3 DNA sequence: TGCAGCGGGGGACAGGGGGAATTAACAGATACGCAGTATTTT. Amino acids: CSGGQGELTDTQYF.

This clone showed up just a few times. DNA for the CDR3: TGCAGTGCCCCCAATGAGCAGTTCTTC. Translated, it gives CSAPNEQFF. The chain joins TRBV20-1 to TRBJ2-1; D not resolved. CDR1 and CDR2 (germline): DFQATT, SNEGSKA (reference sequence). The CDR3 contains 9 residues. The germline V and J ends were trimmed by 6 bases and 6 bases, with 3 bases remaining between them.

This clone was counted at least ten times. The rearrangement joins TRBV5-8 to TRBJ2-4, with D unresolved. CDR1 is SGHTS, CDR2 YDEGEE, per germline. V lost 1 base, J lost 6 bases, and 8 bases lay in between. The CDR3 length is 13 residues. CDR3 sequence: CASSLSGRNIQYF. CDR3 sequence (DNA): TGTGCCAGCAGCTTGAGTGGTAGAAACATTCAGTACTTC. The whole variable domain, filled in from reference TRBV5-8 and TRBJ2-4, reads EAGVTQSPTHLIKTRGQQATLRCSPISGHTSVYWYQQALGLGLQFLLWYDEGEERNRGNFPPRFSGRQFPNYSSELNVNALELEDSALYLCASSLSGRNIQYFGAGTRLSVL.

Of note for this clone: The same CDR3 arises from other DNA sequences in this sample as well. The chain links TRBV19 to TRBJ2-5; D is unclear. Trimming stripped 5 bases from V and 2 bases from J, with 9 bases between. Germline V CDR1 and CDR2: LNHDA, SQIVND (reference sequence). This CDR3 is built from 13 residues. CDR3 nucleotide sequence: TGTGCCAGTAGTCGGTTGGAACAAGAGACCCAGTACTTC. It encodes CASSRLEQETQYF.

This clone was counted only a few times. V gene TRBV7-2 combines with J gene TRBJ2-1; D is undetermined. The V end was cut by 4 bases, the J end by 6 bases, with 13 bases between. Germline V lookup: CDR1 SGHTA, CDR2 FQGNSA. The CDR3 has 14 amino acids. The CDR3 protein is CASSSFDRSNEQFF. The CDR3 DNA reads TGTGCCAGCAGCTCTTTTGACCGAAGCAATGAGCAGTTCTTC. Full variable domain (rest looked up from reference TRBV7-2 and TRBJ2-1): GAGVSQSPSNKVTEKGKDVELRCDPISGHTALYWYRQSLGQGLEFLIYFQGNSAPDKSGLPSDRFSAERTGGSVSTLTIQRTQQEDSAVYLCASSSFDRSNEQFFGPGTRLTVL.

This clone showed up just a few times. This chain uses TRBV4-1 with TRBJ2-5; a possible D gene is TRBD2 (7 bases). The CDR3 totals 18 residues. Trimming left V 1 base short and J 1 base short, with 19 bases between. Germline-derived CDR1 and CDR2 are MGHRA and YSYEKL. The CDR3 DNA reads TGCGCCAGCAGCCAAGGCCGAGGACGGGGGGCCCTCCAAGAGACCCAGTACTTC. It specifies CASSQGRGRGALQETQYF.

This clone was recorded many times. The chain has TRBV10-3 and TRBJ2-1; 13 nucleotides match TRBD2. The CDR3 is 16 residues long. V was pared by 5 bases and J by 3 bases, with 4 bases of the junction left unmatched. CDR1 ENHRY and CDR2 SYGVKD come from the germline V gene. The CDR3 region is CAISSGTSGNYNEQFF. The CDR3 nucleotides are TGTGCCATCAGTTCTGGGACTAGCGGGAACTACAATGAGCAGTTCTTC.

This clone was seen ten or more times. Other DNA sequences in this sample translate to the same CDR3. This chain joins TRBV7-6 and TRBJ1-2; a possible D gene is TRBD1 (5 bases). V shed 4 bases and J shed 5 bases, with 20 bases lying between them. Per germline, CDR1 SGHVS and CDR2 FNYEAQ. The CDR3 runs 16 residues. The CDR3, as DNA: TGTGCCAGCAGCTCCCCAGCGGGGGGGAGAGGATATGGCTACACCTTC. The encoded protein is CASSSPAGGRGYGYTF.

The V and J genes are TRBV29-1 and TRBJ2-3; D is possibly TRBD1 (6 bases). Germline-derived CDR1 and CDR2 are SQVTM and ANQGSEA. V lost 4 bases and J 2 bases, leaving 13 bases between the germline ends. This CDR3 has 14 amino acids. The CDR3 protein is CSVAVGASTDTQYF. The CDR3 DNA is TGCAGCGTTGCGGTGGGGGCTTCCACAGATACGCAGTATTTT.

This clone was counted a few times. The V and J genes are TRBV7-2 and TRBJ2-2, with unresolved D. V lost 8 bases and J lost 2, with 9 bases in between. Germline V CDR1 and CDR2: SGHTA, FQGNSA. The CDR3 is 13 amino acids. The CDR3 coding sequence is TGTGCCAGCTTGAAGGGAAACACCGGGGAGCTGTTTTTT. Amino acids: CASLKGNTGELFF.

Only a few counts were recorded for this clone. The rearrangement joins TRBV2 to TRBJ1-6; 7 bases are shared with TRBD1. This CDR3 contains 14 residues. Germline V CDR1 and CDR2: SNHLY, FYNNEI. V was pared by 6 bases and J by 3 bases, with 2 bases of the junction left unmatched. CDR3 coding DNA: TGTGCCAGCAGGCGACAGGGCTATAATTCACCCCTCCACTTT. This sequence encodes CASRRQGYNSPLHF.

The chain couples TRBV4-1 to TRBJ1-2; TRBD1 might be the D (6 bases). The V gene lost 0 bases and the J gene lost 2 bases, with 16 bases spanning the gap. Germline CDR1 is MGHRA and CDR2 is YSYEKL. The CDR3 covers 17 residues. In DNA, the CDR3 is TGCGCCAGCAGCCAAGAGGGACATAGCGTGGGGAACTATGGCTACACCTTC. Translating gives CASSQEGHSVGNYGYTF.

This clone has a handful of counts. The chain couples TRBV15 to TRBJ2-3; weak D call: TRBD1 (5 bases). This CDR3 region has 14 residues. The V and J ends lost 0 bases and 1 base respectively, with 5 bases between them. Per germline, CDR1 LNHNV and CDR2 YYDKDF (reference sequence). CDR3 region: CATSRDRGTDTQYF. CDR3 coding DNA: TGTGCCACCAGCAGAGACAGGGGCACAGATACGCAGTATTTT.